The sequence of this TCR beta chain was determined in a study of molecular identifiers for immune sequencing clone quantification. TCRdb independently ran MiXCR on the PCR reads; one entry per CDR3 protein. The table lists about 640,000 distinct CDR3 sequences, around 20% of them singletons. The CDR3 has 18 amino acids. The V and J ends lost 5 bases and 4 bases, in that order; junction bases with no gene match: 13. Germline CDR1 MRHNA, CDR2 SNTAGT. Sequencing was performed on naive CD8+ T cells from blood, with Jurkat cell RNA spiked in. Noted subset: FACS-sorted CD8+CD4-CCR7+CD45RA+ naive T cells. This chain uses TRBV6-4 with TRBJ2-1, with 11 bases aligning to TRBD2. The source of this sequence is a human donor in good health. Some libraries in this study had Jurkat cell RNA spiked in. The CDR3 DNA is TGTGCCAGCAGTACCCTCCCCTTGACTAGCGGGATTTACAATGAGCAGTTCTTC. Amino acid sequence: CASSTLPLTSGIYNEQFF.